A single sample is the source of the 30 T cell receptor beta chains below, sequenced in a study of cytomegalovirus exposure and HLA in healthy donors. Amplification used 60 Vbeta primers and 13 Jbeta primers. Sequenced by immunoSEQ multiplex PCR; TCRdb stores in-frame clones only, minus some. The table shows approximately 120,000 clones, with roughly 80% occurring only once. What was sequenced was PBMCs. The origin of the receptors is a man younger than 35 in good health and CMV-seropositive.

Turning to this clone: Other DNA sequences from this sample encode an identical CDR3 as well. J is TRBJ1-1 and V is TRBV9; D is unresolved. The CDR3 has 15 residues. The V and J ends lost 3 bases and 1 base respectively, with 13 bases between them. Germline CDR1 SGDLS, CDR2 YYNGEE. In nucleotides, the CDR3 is TGTGCCAGCAGCGCGGGTGTAGTCTCGAACACTGAAGCTTTCTTT. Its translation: CASSAGVVSNTEAFF.

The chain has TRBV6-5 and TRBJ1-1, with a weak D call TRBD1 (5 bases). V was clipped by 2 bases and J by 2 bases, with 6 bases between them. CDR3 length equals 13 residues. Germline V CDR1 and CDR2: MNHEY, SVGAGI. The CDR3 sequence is CASSYQGNTEAFF. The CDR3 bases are TGTGCCAGCAGTTACCAGGGAAACACTGAAGCTTTCTTT.

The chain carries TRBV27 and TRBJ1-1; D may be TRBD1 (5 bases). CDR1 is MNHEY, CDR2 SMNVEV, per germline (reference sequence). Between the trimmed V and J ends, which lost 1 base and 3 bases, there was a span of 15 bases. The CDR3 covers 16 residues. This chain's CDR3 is CASSLWAGNKDTEAFF. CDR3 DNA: TGTGCCAGCAGTTTATGGGCAGGGAATAAGGACACTGAAGCTTTCTTT.

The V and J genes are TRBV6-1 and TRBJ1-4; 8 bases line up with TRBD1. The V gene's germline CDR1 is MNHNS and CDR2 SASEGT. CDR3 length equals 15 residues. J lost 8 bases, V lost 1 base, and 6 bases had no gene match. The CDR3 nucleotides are TGTGCCAGCAGTGAAGTGGGGGCAGGGGGCGAAAAACTGTTTTTT. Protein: CASSEVGAGGEKLFF.

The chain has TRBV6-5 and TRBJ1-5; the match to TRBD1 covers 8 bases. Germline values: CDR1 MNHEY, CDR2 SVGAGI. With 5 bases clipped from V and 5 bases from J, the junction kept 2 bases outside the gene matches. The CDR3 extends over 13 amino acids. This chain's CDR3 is CASSGRGHQPQHF. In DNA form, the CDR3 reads TGTGCCAGCAGTGGCAGGGGGCATCAGCCCCAGCATTTT.

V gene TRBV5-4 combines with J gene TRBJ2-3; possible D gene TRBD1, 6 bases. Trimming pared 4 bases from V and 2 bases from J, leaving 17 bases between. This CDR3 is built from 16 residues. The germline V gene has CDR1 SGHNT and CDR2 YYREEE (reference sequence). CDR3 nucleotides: TGTGCCAGCAGCCTTGTGGCAGGGGCCTCCACAGATACGCAGTATTTT. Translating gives CASSLVAGASTDTQYF. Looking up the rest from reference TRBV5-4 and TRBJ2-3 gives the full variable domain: ETGVTQSPTHLIKTRGQQVTLRCSSQSGHNTVSWYQQALGQGPQFIFQYYREEENGRGNFPPRFSGLQFPNYSSELNVNALELDDSALYLCASSLVAGASTDTQYFGPGTRLTVL.

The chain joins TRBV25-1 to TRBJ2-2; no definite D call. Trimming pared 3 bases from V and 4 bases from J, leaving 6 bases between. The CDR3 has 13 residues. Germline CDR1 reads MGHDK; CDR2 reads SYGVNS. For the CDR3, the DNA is TGTGCCAGCAGTGAGCGAAGCACCGGGGAGCTGTTTTTT. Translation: CASSERSTGELFF.

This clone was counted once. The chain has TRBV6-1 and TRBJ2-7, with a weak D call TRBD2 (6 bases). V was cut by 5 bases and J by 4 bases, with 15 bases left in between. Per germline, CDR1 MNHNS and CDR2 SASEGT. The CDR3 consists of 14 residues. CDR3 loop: CASSLPGDGYEQYF. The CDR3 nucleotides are TGTGCCAGCAGTCTCCCGGGGGACGGATACGAGCAGTACTTC.

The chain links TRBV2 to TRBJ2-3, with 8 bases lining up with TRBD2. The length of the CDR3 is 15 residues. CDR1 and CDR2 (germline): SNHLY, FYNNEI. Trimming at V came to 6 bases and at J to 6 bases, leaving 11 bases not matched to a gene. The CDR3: CASSGPRGGPDTQYF. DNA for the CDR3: TGTGCCAGCAGCGGTCCCCGGGGGGGGCCGGATACGCAGTATTTT. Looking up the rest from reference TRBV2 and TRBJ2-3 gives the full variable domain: EPEVTQTPSHQVTQMGQEVILRCVPISNHLYFYWYRQILGQKVEFLVSFYNNEISEKSEIFDDQFSVERPDGSNFTLKIRSTKLEDSAMYFCASSGPRGGPDTQYFGPGTRLTVL.

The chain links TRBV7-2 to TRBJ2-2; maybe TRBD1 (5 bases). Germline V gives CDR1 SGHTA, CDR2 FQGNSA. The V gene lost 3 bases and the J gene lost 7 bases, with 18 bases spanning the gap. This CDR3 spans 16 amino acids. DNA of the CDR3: TGTGCCAGCAGCTTCACAGCCGGGCTAGGGGACGGGGAGCTGTTTTTT. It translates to CASSFTAGLGDGELFF.

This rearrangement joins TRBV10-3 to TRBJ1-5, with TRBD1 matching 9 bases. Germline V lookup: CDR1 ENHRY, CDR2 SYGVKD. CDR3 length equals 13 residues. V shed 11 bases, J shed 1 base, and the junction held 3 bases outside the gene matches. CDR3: CAVQGASNQPQHF. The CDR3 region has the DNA TGTGCCGTACAGGGGGCGAGCAATCAGCCCCAGCATTTT.

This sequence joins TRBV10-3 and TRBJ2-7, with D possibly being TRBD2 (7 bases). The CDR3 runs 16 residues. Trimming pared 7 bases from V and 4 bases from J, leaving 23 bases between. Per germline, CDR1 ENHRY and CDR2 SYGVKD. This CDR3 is CAITPGESGGRYEQYF. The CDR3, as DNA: TGTGCCATCACCCCAGGGGAGTCCGGGGGGAGGTACGAGCAGTACTTC.

CDR3 protein: CASSNPAGGTYEQYF. The CDR3 DNA reads as TGTGCCAGCAGCAACCCCGCAGGGGGTACCTACGAGCAGTACTTC. The J gene is TRBJ2-7, the V gene TRBV7-2; 7 positions match TRBD1. V lost 5 bases and J lost 2; bases outside the gene matches: 9. CDR3 length: 15 residues. CDR1 SGHTA and CDR2 FQGNSA come from the germline V gene.

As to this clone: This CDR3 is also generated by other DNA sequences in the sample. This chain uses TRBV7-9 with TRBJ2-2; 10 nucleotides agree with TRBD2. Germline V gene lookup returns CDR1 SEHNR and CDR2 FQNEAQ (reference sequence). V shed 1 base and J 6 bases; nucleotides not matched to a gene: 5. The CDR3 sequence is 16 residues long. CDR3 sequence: CASSLVLAGEPGELFF. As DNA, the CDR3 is TGTGCCAGCAGCTTAGTGCTAGCGGGGGAACCCGGGGAGCTGTTTTTT.

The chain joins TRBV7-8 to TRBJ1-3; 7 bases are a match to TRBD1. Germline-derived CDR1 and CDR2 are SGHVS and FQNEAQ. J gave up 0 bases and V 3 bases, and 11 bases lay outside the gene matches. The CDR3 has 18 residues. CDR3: CASSFPGTASDSGNTIYF. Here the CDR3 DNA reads TGTGCCAGCAGCTTCCCCGGGACAGCTTCAGACTCTGGAAACACCATATATTTT.

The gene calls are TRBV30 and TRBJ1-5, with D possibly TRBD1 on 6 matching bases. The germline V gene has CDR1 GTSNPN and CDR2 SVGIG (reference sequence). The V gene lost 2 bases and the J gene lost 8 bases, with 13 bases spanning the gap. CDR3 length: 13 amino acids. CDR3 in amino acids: CAWSSGVGEPQHF. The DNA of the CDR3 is TGTGCCTGGAGTTCAGGGGTGGGCGAGCCCCAGCATTTT.

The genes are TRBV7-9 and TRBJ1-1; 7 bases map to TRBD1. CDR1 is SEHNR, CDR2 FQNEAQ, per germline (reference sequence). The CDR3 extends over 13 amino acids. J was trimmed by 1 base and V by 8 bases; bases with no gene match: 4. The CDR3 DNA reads TGTGCCAGCGGACAGGAAACGAACACTGAAGCTTTCTTT. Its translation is CASGQETNTEAFF.

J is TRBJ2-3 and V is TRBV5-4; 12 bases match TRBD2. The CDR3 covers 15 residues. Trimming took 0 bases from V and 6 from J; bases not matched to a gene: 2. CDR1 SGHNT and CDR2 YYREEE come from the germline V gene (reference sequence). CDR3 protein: CASSLGLAGADTQYF. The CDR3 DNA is TGTGCCAGCAGCTTGGGACTAGCGGGGGCGGATACGCAGTATTTT.

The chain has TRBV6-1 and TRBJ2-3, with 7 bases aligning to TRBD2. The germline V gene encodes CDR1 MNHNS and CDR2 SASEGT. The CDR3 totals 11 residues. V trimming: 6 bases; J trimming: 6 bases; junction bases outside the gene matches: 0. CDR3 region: CASRLADTQYF. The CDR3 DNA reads TGTGCCAGCAGACTAGCGGATACGCAGTATTTT.

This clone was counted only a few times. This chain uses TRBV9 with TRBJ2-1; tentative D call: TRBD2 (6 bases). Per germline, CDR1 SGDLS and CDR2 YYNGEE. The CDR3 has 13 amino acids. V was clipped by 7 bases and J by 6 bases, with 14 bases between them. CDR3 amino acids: CASRHRDSNEQFF. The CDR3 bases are TGTGCCAGCCGCCACCGGGACTCCAATGAGCAGTTCTTC.

CDR3 bases: TGTGCCAGCTCACCACGTTCTTGGACAGGGGGCCACAATGAGCAGTTCTTC. Amino acid sequence: CASSPRSWTGGHNEQFF. V usage is TRBV18 and J usage is TRBJ2-1, with 11 nucleotides matching TRBD1. The junction had 7 bases not matched to a gene; V was cut back by 1 base and J by 5 bases. CDR3 length: 17 amino acids. From germline, CDR1 is KGHSH and CDR2 LQKENI.

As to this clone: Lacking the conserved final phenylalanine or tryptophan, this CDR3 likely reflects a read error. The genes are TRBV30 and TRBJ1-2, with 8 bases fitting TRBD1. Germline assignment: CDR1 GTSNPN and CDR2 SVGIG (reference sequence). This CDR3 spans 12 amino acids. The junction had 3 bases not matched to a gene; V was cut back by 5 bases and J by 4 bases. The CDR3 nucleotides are TGTGCCTGGGACGACAGGGGCTATGGCTACACCTCC. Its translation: CAWDDRGYGYTS.

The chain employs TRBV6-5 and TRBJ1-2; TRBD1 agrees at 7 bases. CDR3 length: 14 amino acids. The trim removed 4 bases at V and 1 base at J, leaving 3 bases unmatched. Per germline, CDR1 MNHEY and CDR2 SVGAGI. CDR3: CASSLGQINYGYTF. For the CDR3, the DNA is TGTGCCAGCAGTTTGGGACAGATTAACTATGGCTACACCTTC.

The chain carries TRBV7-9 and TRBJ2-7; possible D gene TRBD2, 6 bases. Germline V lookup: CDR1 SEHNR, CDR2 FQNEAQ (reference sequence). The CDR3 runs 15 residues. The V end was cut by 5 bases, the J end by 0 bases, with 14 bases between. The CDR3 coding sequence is TGTGCCAGCAGCCCCGACGGGGGTGTCTCCTACGAGCAGTACTTC. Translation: CASSPDGGVSYEQYF.

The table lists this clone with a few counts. The CDR3 coding sequence is TGTGCCAGCAGCTTTGGCACCGGGACATTCTCTGGAAACACCATATATTTT. Amino acid sequence: CASSFGTGTFSGNTIYF. This sequence joins TRBV5-6 and TRBJ1-3, with a weak D call TRBD1 (6 bases). This CDR3 spans 17 amino acids. Looked up from germline, CDR1 is SGHDT and CDR2 is YYEEEE. V was clipped by 2 bases and J by 0 bases, with 15 bases between them.

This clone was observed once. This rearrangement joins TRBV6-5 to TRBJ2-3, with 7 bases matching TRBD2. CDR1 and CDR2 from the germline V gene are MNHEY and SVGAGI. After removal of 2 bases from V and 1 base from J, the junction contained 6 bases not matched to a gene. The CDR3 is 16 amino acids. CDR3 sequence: CASSYRLAYGTDTQYF. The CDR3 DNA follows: TGTGCCAGCAGTTACAGACTAGCATATGGCACAGATACGCAGTATTTT.

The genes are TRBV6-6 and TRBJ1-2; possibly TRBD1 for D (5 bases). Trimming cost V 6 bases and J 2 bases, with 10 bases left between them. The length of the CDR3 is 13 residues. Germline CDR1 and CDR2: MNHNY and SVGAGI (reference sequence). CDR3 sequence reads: CASRLTVNYGYTF. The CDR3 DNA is TGTGCCAGCAGGTTGACAGTCAACTATGGCTACACCTTC.

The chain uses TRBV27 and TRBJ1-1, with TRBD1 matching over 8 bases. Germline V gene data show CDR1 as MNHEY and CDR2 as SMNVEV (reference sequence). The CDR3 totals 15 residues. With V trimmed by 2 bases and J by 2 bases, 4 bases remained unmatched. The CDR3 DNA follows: TGTGCCAGCAGTTTAGGGACAGGAGCCAACACTGAAGCTTTCTTT. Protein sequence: CASSLGTGANTEAFF.

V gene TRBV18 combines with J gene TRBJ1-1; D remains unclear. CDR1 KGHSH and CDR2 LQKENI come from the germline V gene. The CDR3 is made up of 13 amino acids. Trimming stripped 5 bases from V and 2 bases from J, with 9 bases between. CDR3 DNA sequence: TGTGCCAGCTCAGAACAGTACAACACTGAAGCTTTCTTT. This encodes CASSEQYNTEAFF.

The CDR3 spells CASSQDITGGGVVGELFF. In DNA form, the CDR3 reads TGCGCCAGCAGCCAAGATATTACTGGCGGGGGGGTTGTCGGGGAGCTGTTTTTT. V is TRBV4-1 and J is TRBJ2-2; 9 bases align to TRBD2. V lost 0 bases, J lost 7 bases, and 12 bases stayed unmatched. Per germline, CDR1 MGHRA and CDR2 YSYEKL. The CDR3 spans 18 residues.